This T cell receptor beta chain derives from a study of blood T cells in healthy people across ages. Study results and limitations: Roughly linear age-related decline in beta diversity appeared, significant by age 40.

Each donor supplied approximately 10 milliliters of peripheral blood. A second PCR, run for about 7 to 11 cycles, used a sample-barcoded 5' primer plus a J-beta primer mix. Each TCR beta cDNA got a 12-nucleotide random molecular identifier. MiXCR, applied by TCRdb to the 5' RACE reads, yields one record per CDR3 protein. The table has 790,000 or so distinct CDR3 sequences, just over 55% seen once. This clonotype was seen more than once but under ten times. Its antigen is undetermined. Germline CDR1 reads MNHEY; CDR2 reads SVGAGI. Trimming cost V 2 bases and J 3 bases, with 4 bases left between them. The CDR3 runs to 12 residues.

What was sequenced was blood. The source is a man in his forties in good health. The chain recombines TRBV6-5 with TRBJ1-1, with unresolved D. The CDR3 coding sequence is TGTGCCAGCAGTTACAGGGACACTGAAGCTTTCTTT. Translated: CASSYRDTEAFF.